This passage covers 22 T cell receptor beta chains from one sample sequenced in a study of breast tumors, draining lymph nodes, adjacent tissues (dated by TCRdb to the mid-2010s). The method behind the library was multiplex PCR. Sequenced using an Illumina HiSeq 2000. TCRdb cleaned the public reads at Q25 with fastp, built clones with MiXCR and kept in-frame beta chains. One record per CDR3 amino acid sequence lists the most common genes and DNA. Across this sample there are 150,000 to 200,000 distinct CDR3 sequences, with about 33% seen only once. Around 4.5% of the sample is held by the ten biggest clonotypes. Lymph node samples came from the axillary draining lymph nodes of breast cancer patients. What was sequenced was axillary lymph node tissue. The receptor source for this set is a female donor with breast cancer. Some clones in this sample may be carry-over from other donors' samples.

About this clonotype itself: It is unclear where the CDR3 begins or ends on the DNA, so no DNA is shown, and the CDR3 is as TCRdb lists it. The chain couples TRBV12-3 or TRBV12-4 to TRBJ1-4; the table's D call, TRBD1, was not checked against the DNA. Termini included, the CDR3 measures 20 amino acids. CDR3 region: CASSSWGSNQPQHFGEKLFF.

This clonotype was counted ten times or more. The gene calls are TRBV2 and TRBJ2-7, with no clear D. Germline loops: CDR1 SNHLY, CDR2 FYNNEI. The V end was cut by 4 bases, the J end by 3 bases, with 7 bases between. There are 12 residues in the CDR3. In DNA, the CDR3 is TGTGCCAGCAGTGTCGAATTCTACGAGCAGTACTTC. It codes for CASSVEFYEQYF.

This clonotype showed up many times. The genes are TRBV7-8 and TRBJ2-1, with D possibly matching TRBD2 (7 bases). Trimming shortened V by 3 bases and J by 2 bases, and 11 bases separated the two germline ends. The CDR3 has 15 amino acids. CDR1 SGHVS and CDR2 FQNEAQ come from the germline V gene. The chain's CDR3 is CASSLGGATYNEQFF. In DNA, the CDR3 is TGTGCCAGCAGCTTGGGGGGGGCCACCTACAATGAGCAGTTCTTC.

This clonotype has ten or more counts. This chain uses TRBV7-3 with TRBJ2-3; D not certain. This CDR3 region has 11 residues. Germline CDR1 and CDR2: SGHTA and FQGTGA. Trimming took off 6 bases at V and 5 bases at J, with 6 bases between the two ends. The DNA for the CDR3 is TGTGCCAGCAGGGTTGGAGATACGCAGTATTTT. Amino acid sequence: CASRVGDTQYF.

This clonotype was recorded at least ten times. The chain is built from TRBV6-5 and TRBJ1-2, with D hard to call. This CDR3 comprises 11 residues. Between the trimmed V and J ends, which lost 6 bases and 6 bases, there was a span of 8 bases. Germline loops: CDR1 MNHEY, CDR2 SVGAGI. The DNA for the CDR3 is TGTGCCAGCAGCCCGGGCCATGGCTACACCTTC. This codes for CASSPGHGYTF.

This clonotype was seen more than once but under ten times. V is TRBV29-1 and J is TRBJ1-1, with TRBD1 identical over 7 bases. V was clipped by 4 bases and J by 4 bases; unmatched bases: 9. The CDR3 contains 14 residues. Germline lookup yields CDR1 SQVTM and CDR2 ANQGSEA. CDR3 sequence reads: CSVAQGLGVTEAFF. The CDR3 DNA reads TGCAGCGTTGCACAGGGGCTCGGAGTCACTGAAGCTTTCTTT.

A remark on this clonotype: This clone may be a read error of a much larger clone one base away. This chain joins TRBV7-6 and TRBJ2-5; 9 bases are shared with TRBD2. The CDR3 spans 17 residues. Germline V lookup: CDR1 SGHVS, CDR2 FNYEAQ. The CDR3 sequence: CASSLARAGGPQEPQYF. The CDR3 DNA sequence: TGTGCCAGCAGCTTAGCCAGAGCGGGGGGCCCCCAAGAGCCCCAGTACTTC.

This clonotype was detected ten times or more. CDR3 residues: CACLQTGGNEQYF. The CDR3 DNA reads as TGTGCCTGCCTCCAGACAGGGGGCAACGAGCAGTACTTC. The chain combines TRBV12-3 or TRBV12-4 with TRBJ2-7; 10 nucleotides line up with TRBD1. The CDR3 has 13 residues. V shed 11 bases and J 5 bases; nucleotides not matched to a gene: 9.

Remarks on this clonotype: Since the CDR3 does not end with the conserved phenylalanine or tryptophan, this likely comes from a read error. Because the CDR3's place on the DNA is in doubt, the DNA is left out and the CDR3 is given as listed by TCRdb. This chain uses TRBV11-2 with TRBJ2-5; the table's D call TRBD1 went unverified against the DNA. The CDR3 is 17 amino acids in total, end residues counted. In germline, CDR1 is SGHAT, CDR2 FQNNGV. The CDR3 reads CASSLATGQVDGYTFGS.

Many counts were recorded for this clonotype. CDR3 sequence: CASSGTGDSGANVLTF. The CDR3 bases are TGTGCCAGCAGCGGAACCGGAGACTCTGGGGCCAACGTCCTGACTTTC. This sequence joins TRBV9 and TRBJ2-6; D not certain. The CDR3 contains 16 residues. V was clipped by 3 bases and J by 0 bases, with 10 bases between them. From germline, CDR1 is SGDLS and CDR2 YYNGEE.

In its sample, this clonotype was seen many times. The rearrangement uses TRBV6-5 and TRBJ1-6; D remains unclear. The germline V gene has CDR1 MNHEY and CDR2 SVGAGI. The CDR3 runs 15 residues. V dropped 2 bases and J dropped 7 bases, with 12 bases sitting between them. In DNA form, the CDR3 reads TGTGCCAGCAGTTACCGGCAGGATGGGAATTCACCCCTCCACTTT. Amino acids: CASSYRQDGNSPLHF.

The J gene is TRBJ1-1, the V gene TRBV15; D is unresolved. The CDR3 totals 11 residues. V dropped 5 bases and J dropped 6 bases, with 7 bases sitting between them. CDR1 is LNHNV, CDR2 YYDKDF, per germline (reference sequence). In DNA form, the CDR3 reads TGTGCCACCAGCCACGGGGCTGAAGCTTTCTTT. Protein: CATSHGAEAFF.

This clonotype was counted at least ten times. This chain joins TRBV7-8 and TRBJ2-1, with TRBD2 matching 14 bases. Germline V gene lookup returns CDR1 SGHVS and CDR2 FQNEAQ. The CDR3 runs 18 residues. V was pared by 5 bases and J by 0 bases, with 6 bases of the junction left unmatched. The CDR3 loop reads CASSVGLAGASSYNEQFF. CDR3 nucleotides: TGTGCCAGCAGCGTGGGACTAGCGGGGGCCAGCTCCTACAATGAGCAGTTCTTC.

This clonotype was detected many times. This rearrangement joins TRBV10-2 to TRBJ2-7, with D unresolved. The CDR3 sequence is 13 residues long. V lost 3 bases, J lost 2 bases, and 8 bases lay in between. Looked up from germline, CDR1 is WSHSY and CDR2 is SAAADI. The CDR3 DNA reads as TGCGCCAGCAGTGATGGACGGACCTACGAGCAGTACTTC. This encodes CASSDGRTYEQYF.

The chain employs TRBV9 and TRBJ2-6, with D possibly TRBD2 on 6 matching bases. Between the trimmed V and J ends, which lost 5 bases and 0 bases, there was a span of 12 bases. Per germline, CDR1 SGDLS and CDR2 YYNGEE. The CDR3 extends over 16 amino acids. The chain's CDR3 is CASRYSGLSGANVLTF. For the CDR3, the DNA is TGTGCCAGCAGGTACAGCGGGCTCTCTGGGGCCAACGTCCTGACTTTC.

This clonotype showed up just a few times. The chain carries TRBV6-2 or TRBV6-3 and TRBJ2-1; maybe TRBD2 (6 bases). This CDR3 spans 16 amino acids. Trimming removed 0 bases at V and 10 bases at J, with 19 bases between. Per germline, CDR1 MNHEY and CDR2 SVGEGT. The CDR3 DNA is TGTGCCAGCAGTTACTCCCAAGCGGGTCGGGCCAACGAGCAGTTCTTC. Protein: CASSYSQAGRANEQFF.

Worth noting for this clonotype: One base away lies a much larger clone, so this may be a sequencing read error. This CDR3 is CASSGKRGAGVVAEETQYF. The CDR3 DNA sequence: TGTGCCAGCAGCGGGAAAAGGGGAGCGGGAGTCGTCGCCGAGGAGACCCAGTACTTC. V is TRBV9 and J is TRBJ2-5, with 8 bases that match TRBD2. The germline V gene encodes CDR1 SGDLS and CDR2 YYNGEE. The CDR3 has 19 residues. J lost 5 bases, V lost 3 bases, and 21 bases had no gene match.

About this clonotype itself: A much larger clone lies one base from this, so it may be a read error. The CDR3 does not end in the conserved phenylalanine or tryptophan, so this is likely a read error. The chain recombines TRBV5-4 with TRBJ1-2; D ambiguous. The germline V gene encodes CDR1 SGHNT and CDR2 YYREEE (reference sequence). V lost 4 bases, J lost 2 bases, and 12 bases lay in between. The CDR3 runs to 14 residues. CDR3 sequence reads: CASSASVANYGYTS. The CDR3 bases are TGTGCCAGCAGCGCTAGCGTCGCAAACTATGGCTACACCTCC.

CDR3 amino acids: CASSQDLRGGYGYTF. In nucleotides, the CDR3 is TGTGCCAGCAGCCAAGATCTCCGGGGAGGGTATGGCTACACCTTC. V gene TRBV3-2 combines with J gene TRBJ1-2. TRBV3-2 is a listed pseudogene. The CDR3 has 15 residues.

A note on this clonotype: A single base separates this from a much larger clone, so it may be a read error. In nucleotides, the CDR3 is TGCAGTGCTAGAGATCAGTGGGCTAGCGGGGGCCCTTTGGACGGGCAGTACTTC. Its translation is CSARDQWASGGPLDGQYF. The chain carries TRBV20-1 and TRBJ2-7, with 10 bases fitting TRBD2. Trimming removed 0 bases from V and 9 bases from J; junction bases left unmatched: 20. Per germline, CDR1 DFQATT and CDR2 SNEGSKA (reference sequence). This CDR3 is 18 amino acids long.

This clonotype has ten or more counts. This rearrangement joins TRBV7-3 to TRBJ2-1; TRBD2 aligns across 7 bases. The CDR3 is 14 amino acids. V was pared by 5 bases and J by 2 bases, with 3 bases of the junction left unmatched. The germline gives CDR1 SGHTA, CDR2 FQGTGA. CDR3 amino acids: CASSEGLAYNEQFF. The CDR3 DNA is TGTGCCAGCAGCGAAGGACTAGCCTACAATGAGCAGTTCTTC. The full variable domain, its missing parts supplied by reference TRBV7-3 and TRBJ2-1, is GAGVSQTPSNKVTEKGKYVELRCDPISGHTALYWYRQSLGQGPEFLIYFQGTGAADDSGLPNDRFFAVRPEGSVSTLKIQRTERGDSAVYLCASSEGLAYNEQFFGPGTRLTVL.

Ten or more counts support this clonotype. The chain uses TRBV20-1 and TRBJ2-1; D remains unclear. V lost 3 bases and J 4 bases, leaving 10 bases between the germline ends. The CDR3 contains 13 residues. The germline V gene encodes CDR1 DFQATT and CDR2 SNEGSKA (reference sequence). CDR3 in amino acids: CSASEPTYNEQFF. CDR3 coding DNA: TGCAGTGCTAGCGAACCGACATACAATGAGCAGTTCTTC.